These T cell receptor beta chains were read from a single sample in a study of blood T cells in healthy people across ages. TCRdb recomputed calls from the 5' RACE reads with MiXCR, one row per CDR3 protein. The sample lists some 1.5 million distinct CDR3 sequences, roughly two fifths occurring once. Source material: blood. Receptors originate from a woman younger than 30 in good health. Each CDR3 is given without its conserved first and last residue.

CDR3 length: 13
V gene: TRBV27
CDR3 protein: ASSPLPKWNYGYT

CDR3 length: 14
V gene: TRBV20-1
CDR3 protein: SASTQGAGSHTEAF

CDR3 length: 11
V gene: TRBV6-2/TRBV6-3
CDR3 protein: ASLRVRGNEQF

CDR3 length: 13
V gene: TRBV10-3
CDR3 protein: AISEDWRAYNEQF

CDR3 length: 12
V gene: TRBV29-1
CDR3 protein: SVSGTNSNQPQH

CDR3 length: 13
V gene: TRBV9
CDR3 protein: ASSARWEVEYEQY

CDR3 length: 13
V gene: TRBV2
CDR3 protein: ASSQGAYRTDTQY

CDR3 length: 12
V gene: TRBV6-5
CDR3 protein: ASRRRYRVNEQY

CDR3 length: 10
V gene: TRBV12-3/TRBV12-4
CDR3 protein: ASRQGTQPQH

CDR3 length: 12
V gene: TRBV20-1
CDR3 protein: SARDTRAPYGYT

CDR3 length: 11
V gene: TRBV12-3/TRBV12-4
CDR3 protein: ASTLPGLETQY

CDR3 length: 10
V gene: TRBV20-1
CDR3 protein: SGTGITDTQY

CDR3 length: 12
V gene: TRBV20-1
CDR3 protein: SARDGGSRNGQY

CDR3 length: 12
V gene: TRBV29-1
CDR3 protein: SVVVKGLRNTIY

CDR3 length: 11
V gene: TRBV7-8
CDR3 protein: ASRVDWYNEQF

CDR3 length: 14
V gene: TRBV9
CDR3 protein: AGSVGLAGATGELF

CDR3 length: 10
V gene: TRBV12-3/TRBV12-4
CDR3 protein: ASSPYPYEQY

CDR3 length: 13
V gene: TRBV7-9
CDR3 protein: ASSLIQGGTDTQY

CDR3 length: 13
V gene: TRBV30
CDR3 protein: AWSLDRGLFNEQF

CDR3 length: 12
V gene: TRBV6-5
CDR3 protein: AGSYSYRTYEQY

CDR3 length: 8
V gene: TRBV29-1
CDR3 protein: SGRLDTQY

CDR3 length: 13
V gene: TRBV29-1
CDR3 protein: SVYVAGAGSNEQF

CDR3 length: 11
V gene: TRBV3-1
CDR3 protein: ASSQFGGDEQF

CDR3 length: 13
V gene: TRBV24-1
CDR3 protein: ATSDSRTGTDTQY

CDR3 length: 10
V gene: TRBV6-5
CDR3 protein: ASSYSSGEAF

CDR3 length: 10
V gene: TRBV10-3
CDR3 protein: AISESAATLH

CDR3 length: 15
V gene: TRBV5-1
CDR3 protein: ASSSTGGPGIRDGYT

CDR3 length: 13
V gene: TRBV12-3/TRBV12-4
CDR3 protein: ASRGGRVSSYEQY

CDR3 length: 15
V gene: TRBV7-2
CDR3 protein: ASSLGWGNANTGELF

CDR3 length: 12
V gene: TRBV6-5
CDR3 protein: ASSYIKATAGYT

CDR3 length: 11
V gene: TRBV7-2
CDR3 protein: ASSLYLQETQY

CDR3 length: 16
V gene: TRBV14
CDR3 protein: ASSQIKTGTRRYNEQF

CDR3 length: 12
V gene: TRBV21-1
CDR3 protein: ASSTSQGSYEQY

CDR3 length: 17
V gene: TRBV21-1
CDR3 protein: ASSARLAGGPGVTDTQY

CDR3 length: 14
V gene: TRBV20-1
CDR3 protein: SASARGKGINQPQH

CDR3 length: 12
V gene: TRBV4-1
CDR3 protein: ASSQAPGRAEQY

CDR3 length: 11
V gene: TRBV3-1
CDR3 protein: ASSQLAGNTIY

CDR3 length: 13
V gene: TRBV6-2/TRBV6-3
CDR3 protein: ASSPIGTVNNEQF

CDR3 length: 15
V gene: TRBV13
CDR3 protein: ASSLLAGGLNTGELF

CDR3 length: 12
V gene: TRBV29-1
CDR3 protein: SAKGLAGACEQY

CDR3 length: 11
V gene: TRBV29-1
CDR3 protein: SVAADTYQPQH

CDR3 length: 12
V gene: TRBV20-1
CDR3 protein: SAQGGISSNEQF

CDR3 length: 13
V gene: TRBV2
CDR3 protein: ASSPRDRVNYGYT

CDR3 length: 13
V gene: TRBV18
CDR3 protein: ASSPPDRSNYEQY

CDR3 length: 11
V gene: TRBV4-1
CDR3 protein: ASSHRLTNTQY

CDR3 length: 11
V gene: TRBV21-1
CDR3 protein: ASSKGEGGELF

CDR3 length: 13
V gene: TRBV7-2
CDR3 protein: ASSLVTVGRDTQY

CDR3 length: 11
V gene: TRBV20-1
CDR3 protein: SARSVSNQPQH

CDR3 length: 10
V gene: TRBV2
CDR3 protein: ASSEYADTQY

CDR3 length: 12
V gene: TRBV6-2/TRBV6-3
CDR3 protein: ASNLGTFPHEQY

CDR3 length: 14
V gene: TRBV6-1
CDR3 protein: ASSEALPGGDQPQH

CDR3 length: 12
V gene: TRBV10-1
CDR3 protein: ASGNGGSYNEQF

CDR3 length: 13
V gene: TRBV12-3/TRBV12-4
CDR3 protein: ASSLVSNSQETQY

CDR3 length: 13
V gene: TRBV4-3
CDR3 protein: ASSQDRSSGNTIY

CDR3 length: 13
V gene: TRBV3-1
CDR3 protein: ASSPNLISNYGYT

CDR3 length: 11
V gene: TRBV15
CDR3 protein: ATSEGSIGELF

CDR3 length: 14
V gene: TRBV4-1
CDR3 protein: ASSRTSGGVRYEQY

CDR3 length: 11
V gene: TRBV6-2/TRBV6-3
CDR3 protein: ASSYWGSPEAF

CDR3 length: 15
V gene: TRBV6-5
CDR3 protein: ASSYGTTGEDNEKLF

CDR3 length: 13
V gene: TRBV4-3
CDR3 protein: ASSSTGPPNEKLF